This is a list of T cell receptor beta chains from one sample in a study of blood T cell repertoires in COVID-19. The repertoire was sequenced with immunoSEQ multiplex PCR; TCRdb's copy has only in-frame clones and lacks some. This sample has 200,000 to 250,000 clones, with around 80% found just once. The sample was PBMCs or T cells enriched from blood (not recorded which). These receptors were taken from a man aged 55 to 70 who had recovered from COVID-19. The CDR3 runs from the conserved cysteine through the conserved F or W. Fields, in order: clone size, D gene, J gene, V gene, CDR3 protein, CDR3 DNA. D genes are given only for firm matches. Only some rows state a clone size, as once, few, many or a class for expanded clones.

abundance: few; d_gene: TRBD1; j_gene: TRBJ2-7; v_gene: TRBV10-2; CDR3aa: CASSESGTVSYEQYF; CDR3nt: TGCGCCAGCAGTGAGTCGGGGACAGTCTCCTACGAGCAGTACTTC
abundance: .; d_gene: TRBD1; j_gene: TRBJ1-6; v_gene: TRBV7-2; CDR3aa: CASSLGPGQGNSPLHF; CDR3nt: TGTGCCAGCAGCTTAGGTCCGGGACAGGGGAATTCACCCCTCCACTTT
abundance: .; d_gene: .; j_gene: TRBJ2-4; v_gene: TRBV4-3; CDR3aa: CASSQERGSRAKNIQYF; CDR3nt: TGCGCCAGCAGCCAAGAAAGGGGGAGCCGAGCCAAAAACATTCAGTACTTC
abundance: .; d_gene: TRBD1; j_gene: TRBJ1-1; v_gene: TRBV24-1; CDR3aa: CATSDSGTGGYSEAFF; CDR3nt: TGTGCCACCAGTGATTCTGGGACAGGGGGCTATTCTGAAGCTTTCTTT
abundance: .; d_gene: TRBD1; j_gene: TRBJ2-7; v_gene: TRBV18; CDR3aa: CASSPQSGGNSYEQYF; CDR3nt: TGTGCCAGCTCACCACAGTCAGGGGGCAACTCCTACGAGCAGTACTTC
abundance: once; d_gene: TRBD1; j_gene: TRBJ2-7; v_gene: TRBV5-1; CDR3aa: CASKIQGESNEQYF; CDR3nt: TGCGCCAGCAAAATACAGGGGGAGAGTAACGAGCAGTACTTC
abundance: .; d_gene: .; j_gene: TRBJ2-7; v_gene: TRBV4-2; CDR3aa: CASSQTGSSYEQYF; CDR3nt: TGTGCCAGCAGCCAAACAGGGAGCTCCTACGAGCAGTACTTC
abundance: few; d_gene: TRBD1; j_gene: TRBJ2-2; v_gene: TRBV15; CDR3aa: CATSRWGGDRALGELFF; CDR3nt: TGTGCCACCAGCAGATGGGGTGGGGACAGGGCGCTCGGGGAGCTGTTTTTT
abundance: .; d_gene: .; j_gene: TRBJ2-5; v_gene: TRBV3-1/TRBV3-2; CDR3aa: CASSQEYGGTEETQYF; CDR3nt: TGTGCCAGCAGCCAAGAGTATGGCGGGACAGAAGAGACCCAGTACTTC
abundance: once; d_gene: .; j_gene: TRBJ1-1; v_gene: TRBV6-5; CDR3aa: CASIGQYTEAFF; CDR3nt: TGTGCCAGCATTGGGCAGTACACTGAAGCTTTCTTT
abundance: once; d_gene: .; j_gene: TRBJ2-7; v_gene: TRBV14; CDR3aa: CASSQQLATSYEQYF; CDR3nt: TGTGCCAGCAGCCAACAGCTAGCAACCAGCTACGAGCAGTACTTC
abundance: .; d_gene: TRBD1; j_gene: TRBJ2-2; v_gene: TRBV2; CDR3aa: CASSLTGTDTGELFF; CDR3nt: TGTGCCAGCAGTCTTACCGGGACAGACACCGGGGAGCTGTTTTTT
abundance: .; d_gene: TRBD1; j_gene: TRBJ1-4; v_gene: TRBV18; CDR3aa: CASSPDRVGNEKLFF; CDR3nt: TGTGCCAGCTCACCTGACAGGGTGGGGAATGAAAAACTGTTTTTT
abundance: .; d_gene: .; j_gene: TRBJ1-2; v_gene: TRBV5-4; CDR3aa: CASSLVGGASGYGYTF; CDR3nt: TGTGCCAGCAGCTTGGTCGGCGGGGCTAGTGGCTATGGCTACACCTTC
abundance: .; d_gene: .; j_gene: TRBJ1-4; v_gene: TRBV30; CDR3aa: CAWSGLQGSNEKLFF; CDR3nt: TGTGCCTGGAGTGGTTTACAGGGATCGAATGAAAAACTGTTTTTT
abundance: .; d_gene: .; j_gene: TRBJ2-6; v_gene: TRBV6-6; CDR3aa: CASRSGANVLTF; CDR3nt: TGTGCCAGCAGGTCAGGGGCCAACGTCCTGACTTTC
abundance: .; d_gene: .; j_gene: TRBJ2-1; v_gene: TRBV18; CDR3aa: CASSPSGQGNYNEQFF; CDR3nt: TGTGCCAGCTCACCTAGTGGGCAGGGGAATTACAATGAGCAGTTCTTC
abundance: .; d_gene: .; j_gene: TRBJ2-7; v_gene: TRBV27; CDR3aa: CASRKRDAAGAEQYF; CDR3nt: TGTGCCAGCAGAAAACGAGATGCCGCAGGGGCCGAGCAGTACTTC
abundance: .; d_gene: .; j_gene: TRBJ2-2; v_gene: TRBV25-1; CDR3aa: CASSDGVTGELFF; CDR3nt: TGTGCCAGCAGTGACGGAGTCACCGGGGAGCTGTTTTTT
abundance: .; d_gene: TRBD1; j_gene: TRBJ1-2; v_gene: TRBV5-1; CDR3aa: CASSLEEGAALTF; CDR3nt: TGCGCCAGCAGCTTGGAGGAGGGGGCGGCTCTCACCTTC